These T cell receptor beta chains were read from a single sample in a study of regulatory T cells in long-lasting Graves disease. TCRdb ran MiXCR on the multiplex PCR reads and lists one entry per CDR3 protein. Of approximately 500,000 distinct CDR3 sequences listed, 20% to 25% are singletons. The sample consisted of peripheral blood mononuclear cells (PBMCs), taken when the disease was refractory, from a patient treated with antithyroid drugs. These receptors were taken from a female donor with Graves disease. The CDR3 runs from the conserved cysteine through the conserved F or W. The D gene is left open where the match is weak. Size is omitted from some rows. Given values are once, few, many or a class for expanded clones.

clone size	V gene	D gene	CDR3 length	J gene	CDR3 protein	CDR3 DNA
-	TRBV20-1	-	10	TRBJ2-3	CSASKDTQYF	TGCAGTGCTTCTAAGGATACGCAGTATTTT
-	TRBV18	-	15	TRBJ1-4	CASSRWSATNEKLFF	TGTGCCAGCTCCCGATGGAGCGCAACTAATGAAAAACTGTTTTTT
-	TRBV20-1	TRBD1	16	TRBJ1-4	CSALERDRATNEKLFF	TGCAGTGCCCTTGAAAGGGACAGAGCAACTAATGAAAAACTGTTTTTT
-	TRBV18	-	15	TRBJ2-7	CASSPPWGDTYEQYF	TGTGCCAGCTCACCCCCCTGGGGGGATACCTACGAGCAGTACTTC
many	TRBV2	-	13	TRBJ1-5	CASSESVRKPQHF	TGTGCCAGCAGTGAAAGCGTTCGTAAGCCCCAGCATTTT
-	TRBV15	-	15	TRBJ2-7	CATSRDQWSSYEQYF	TGTGCCACCAGCAGAGATCAATGGTCCTCCTACGAGCAGTACTTC
few	TRBV14	-	14	TRBJ1-2	CASSPGRRYEGYTF	TGTGCCAGCAGCCCCGGCAGACGGTATGAGGGCTACACCTTC
-	TRBV19	-	13	TRBJ1-5	CASSQTGYQPQHF	TGTGCCAGTAGTCAGACAGGCTATCAGCCCCAGCATTTT
-	TRBV7-2	-	13	TRBJ1-3	CASSPIQRGTIYF	TGTGCCAGCAGCCCCATCCAGAGGGGCACCATATATTTT
many	TRBV6-1	-	14	TRBJ1-3	CASSVNRAGNTIYF	TGTGCCAGCAGTGTCAACAGGGCTGGAAACACCATATATTTT
few	TRBV6-5	-	13	TRBJ2-7	CASSYNRVYEQYF	TGTGCCAGCAGTTATAACAGGGTTTACGAGCAGTACTTC
many	TRBV7-8	-	14	TRBJ2-7	CASSPQGLSGEQYF	TGTGCCAGCAGCCCCCAGGGGTTGTCGGGAGAGCAGTACTTC
many	TRBV28	-	14	TRBJ2-7	CASTAVGGSHEQYF	TGTGCCAGCACCGCCGTGGGAGGTTCCCACGAGCAGTACTTC
once	TRBV11-2	-	15	TRBJ1-4	CASSHSDIGSEKLFF	TGTGCCAGCAGCCATTCGGACATAGGTTCGGAAAAACTGTTTTTT
-	TRBV7-9	-	17	TRBJ2-7	CASSSYNGQQSSYEQYF	TGTGCCAGCAGCTCCTACAACGGACAACAAAGCTCCTACGAGCAGTACTTC
-	TRBV14	-	19	TRBJ2-3	CASSQLPGISAGTTDTQYF	TGTGCCAGCAGCCAACTCCCTGGGATCTCAGCGGGCACCACAGATACGCAGTATTTT
few	TRBV6-1	-	14	TRBJ1-1	CAVPGGAGLSAAFF	TGTGCCGTCCCCGGAGGGGCCGGGCTAAGTGCGGCTTTCTTT
-	TRBV4-1	-	19	TRBJ1-3	CASSPNYWAEKISGNTIYF	TGCGCCAGCAGCCCCAACTACTGGGCAGAGAAAATCTCTGGAAACACCATATATTTT
-	TRBV7-9	-	16	TRBJ1-2	CASSLDAGGSNYGYTF	TGTGCCAGCAGCTTAGACGCAGGAGGATCGAACTATGGCTACACCTTC
-	TRBV15	-	11	TRBJ2-5	CATSGSGTQYF	TGTGCCACCAGCGGTTCCGGGACCCAGTACTTC
many	TRBV12-3/TRBV12-4	-	13	TRBJ2-5	CASSFADQETQYF	TGTGCCAGCAGTTTCGCTGACCAAGAGACCCAGTACTTC
once	TRBV29-1	-	12	TRBJ1-1	CSVGGWRTEAFF	TGCAGCGTTGGGGGGTGGAGGACTGAAGCTTTCTTT
-	TRBV7-3	TRBD1	16	TRBJ2-7	CASSLEGTTGVYEQYF	TGTGCCAGCAGCTTAGAGGGAACGACAGGGGTCTACGAGCAGTACTTC
many	TRBV28	TRBD1	14	TRBJ2-7	CASRSGQGLYEQYF	TGTGCCAGCAGGTCGGGACAGGGACTCTACGAGCAGTACTTC
few	TRBV27	-	13	TRBJ1-1	CASSSRGSTEAFF	TGTGCCAGCAGTTCGAGGGGGAGCACTGAAGCTTTCTTT
-	TRBV19	-	16	TRBJ1-5	CASSMDGGLGVKPQHF	TGTGCCAGTAGTATGGACGGGGGGTTGGGTGTTAAGCCCCAGCATTTT
few	TRBV3-1	TRBD2	16	TRBJ2-5	CASSQESVAGVETQYF	TGTGCCAGCAGCCAAGAGTCGGTAGCGGGGGTGGAGACCCAGTACTTC
many	TRBV7-3	TRBD2	16	TRBJ2-5	CASSLWASGAQETQYF	TGTGCCAGCAGCTTGTGGGCTAGCGGAGCTCAAGAGACCCAGTACTTC
-	TRBV20-1	-	15	TRBJ1-2	CSARDRGRGQNGYTF	TGCAGTGCTAGAGATAGGGGACGGGGGCAGAATGGCTACACCTTC
once	TRBV4-3	TRBD1	16	TRBJ1-3	CASSQGQGEFGNTIYF	TGCGCCAGCAGCCAGGGACAGGGAGAATTTGGAAACACCATATATTTT
few	TRBV6-1	-	15	TRBJ2-5	CASRQTGASVETQYF	TGTGCCAGCAGGCAAACCGGGGCCTCGGTAGAGACCCAGTACTTC
-	TRBV4-2	-	15	TRBJ1-5	CASSQEIPRDQPQHF	TGTGCCAGCAGCCAAGAAATCCCCAGGGATCAGCCCCAGCATTTT
-	TRBV4-1	TRBD1	17	TRBJ2-5	CASSQIGQGRLQETQYF	TGCGCCAGCAGCCAGATAGGACAGGGAAGACTTCAAGAGACCCAGTACTTC
many	TRBV6-9	-	15	TRBJ2-7	CASSYLQGLGNEQYF	TGTGCCAGCAGTTACTTACAGGGTCTTGGGAACGAGCAGTACTTC
few	TRBV30	-	13	TRBJ2-4	CAWNPRAKNIQYF	TGTGCCTGGAACCCGAGGGCCAAAAACATTCAGTACTTC
many	TRBV3-1	TRBD2	12	TRBJ2-5	CASALAEETQYF	TGTGCCAGCGCACTAGCGGAAGAGACCCAGTACTTC
few	TRBV7-8	TRBD2	15	TRBJ2-5	CASSASSGSQETQYF	TGTGCCAGCAGCGCCTCTAGCGGGAGTCAGGAGACCCAGTACTTC
-	TRBV7-2	-	15	TRBJ1-1	CASSPPARGWTEAFF	TGTGCCAGCAGCCCGCCGGCCAGGGGTTGGACTGAAGCTTTCTTT
many	TRBV27	-	13	TRBJ1-2	CASSFQQGDGYTF	TGTGCCAGCAGTTTCCAGCAGGGAGACGGCTACACCTTC
many	TRBV9	TRBD2	15	TRBJ2-5	CASSSSGGEQETQYF	TGTGCCAGCAGCTCGAGCGGGGGAGAACAAGAGACCCAGTACTTC